The rows below give T cell receptor beta chains drawn from one sample of a study of glioma-infiltrating T cells after dendritic cell vaccination. This table comes from immunoSEQ multiplex PCR, and its TCRdb copy is limited to in-frame clones, with some not included. Of 90,000 or so clones listed, approximately 78% were seen once; the top ten hold approximately 2%. This specimen was blood, taken after dendritic cell vaccination. These receptors came from a human donor with glioblastoma. Both conserved end residues are part of each CDR3. The order of the fields is CDR3 protein, CDR3 DNA, D gene, J gene, V gene, clone size. The D gene is left open where the match is weak. Rows may omit the clone size; those that give it use once, few, many or a size class.

CDR3aa: CASSSASGGSYEQYF; CDR3nt: TGTGCCAGCAGCTCTGCTAGCGGGGGCTCCTACGAGCAGTACTTC; d_gene: TRBD2; j_gene: TRBJ2-7; v_gene: TRBV7-2; abundance: -
CDR3aa: CASSYRDENEKLFF; CDR3nt: TGTGCCAGCAGTTACAGGGACGAGAATGAAAAACTGTTTTTT; d_gene: -; j_gene: TRBJ1-4; v_gene: TRBV27; abundance: -
CDR3aa: CASSLVQYTGELFF; CDR3nt: TGCGCCAGCAGCTTGGTACAGTACACCGGGGAGCTGTTTTTT; d_gene: -; j_gene: TRBJ2-2; v_gene: TRBV5-1; abundance: -
CDR3aa: CASSYPDLRGQHF; CDR3nt: TGTGCCAGCAGTTACCCGGATCTCAGGGGCCAGCATTTT; d_gene: -; j_gene: TRBJ1-5; v_gene: TRBV6-6; abundance: -
CDR3aa: CASSPGVNYGYTF; CDR3nt: TGCGCCAGCAGCCCGGGGGTAAACTATGGCTACACCTTC; d_gene: -; j_gene: TRBJ1-2; v_gene: TRBV5-1; abundance: -
CDR3aa: CASSPAGGALEAFF; CDR3nt: TGTGCCAGCAGCCCGGCGGGAGGGGCCCTCGAAGCTTTCTTT; d_gene: -; j_gene: TRBJ1-1; v_gene: TRBV7-8; abundance: -
CDR3aa: CASSPDNFNQPQHF; CDR3nt: TGTGCCAGCAGCCCTGACAATTTCAATCAGCCCCAGCATTTT; d_gene: -; j_gene: TRBJ1-5; v_gene: TRBV2; abundance: -
CDR3aa: CASALGTSGSETQYF; CDR3nt: TGCGCCAGCGCGCTCGGGACTAGCGGGAGTGAGACCCAGTACTTC; d_gene: TRBD2; j_gene: TRBJ2-5; v_gene: TRBV5-1; abundance: -
CDR3aa: CSVDGQGSKNIQYF; CDR3nt: TGCAGCGTTGATGGACAGGGGTCCAAAAACATTCAGTACTTC; d_gene: TRBD1; j_gene: TRBJ2-4; v_gene: TRBV29-1; abundance: -
CDR3aa: CATRVAQENQPQHF; CDR3nt: TGTGCCACCCGCGTGGCACAGGAGAATCAGCCCCAGCATTTT; d_gene: -; j_gene: TRBJ1-5; v_gene: TRBV6-6; abundance: -
CDR3aa: CASSLTSTEAFF; CDR3nt: TGTGCCAGCAGCTTAACATCCACTGAAGCTTTCTTT; d_gene: -; j_gene: TRBJ1-1; v_gene: TRBV7-8; abundance: many
CDR3aa: CASSLALAGAGETQYF; CDR3nt: TGTGCCAGCAGCTTGGCGTTAGCGGGGGCCGGGGAGACCCAGTACTTC; d_gene: TRBD2; j_gene: TRBJ2-5; v_gene: TRBV5-8; abundance: few
CDR3aa: CASSPRTGSHEQFF; CDR3nt: TGTGCCAGCAGCCCGCGGACAGGAAGCCATGAGCAGTTCTTC; d_gene: TRBD1; j_gene: TRBJ2-1; v_gene: TRBV14; abundance: -
CDR3aa: CASSLRTSGSFGTGELFF; CDR3nt: TGCGCCAGCAGCTTACGGACTAGCGGGAGTTTTGGCACCGGGGAGCTGTTTTTT; d_gene: TRBD2; j_gene: TRBJ2-2; v_gene: TRBV5-1; abundance: -
CDR3aa: CASSFALLEVGGYTF; CDR3nt: TGTGCCAGCAGTTTTGCTTTGCTGGAGGTGGGGGGCTACACCTTC; d_gene: -; j_gene: TRBJ1-2; v_gene: TRBV27; abundance: -
CDR3aa: CSVEWTGVRGGYTF; CDR3nt: TGCAGCGTTGAATGGACAGGGGTGCGAGGTGGCTACACCTTC; d_gene: TRBD1; j_gene: TRBJ1-2; v_gene: TRBV29-1; abundance: -
CDR3aa: CASIRDLGGSPLHF; CDR3nt: TGTGCCAGCATTCGGGATTTGGGGGGTTCACCCCTCCACTTT; d_gene: -; j_gene: TRBJ1-6; v_gene: TRBV6-1; abundance: few
CDR3aa: CASSKAGQGRRSNQPQHF; CDR3nt: TGTGCCAGCAGCAAAGCGGGACAGGGCAGGAGAAGCAATCAGCCCCAGCATTTT; d_gene: -; j_gene: TRBJ1-5; v_gene: TRBV21-1; abundance: -
CDR3aa: CASSFAGVDEKLFF; CDR3nt: TGCGCCAGCAGCTTCGCAGGGGTGGATGAAAAACTGTTTTTT; d_gene: -; j_gene: TRBJ1-4; v_gene: TRBV5-1; abundance: -
CDR3aa: CASSLQAKTQYF; CDR3nt: TGTGCCAGCAGCTTACAGGCGAAGACCCAGTACTTC; d_gene: -; j_gene: TRBJ2-5; v_gene: TRBV7-6; abundance: once
CDR3aa: CASSYRALGTGELFF; CDR3nt: TGTGCCAGCAGTTACAGGGCCCTCGGGACCGGGGAGCTGTTTTTT; d_gene: -; j_gene: TRBJ2-2; v_gene: TRBV27; abundance: -
CDR3aa: CASSPAGDYQALRKGTDTQYF; CDR3nt: TGTGCCAGCTCCCCGGCGGGGGACTACCAGGCCCTACGTAAGGGCACAGATACGCAGTATTTT; d_gene: TRBD2; j_gene: TRBJ2-3; v_gene: TRBV18; abundance: once
CDR3aa: CASSSRGMGNTIYF; CDR3nt: TGTGCCAGCAGTTCCAGGGGCATGGGAAACACCATATATTTT; d_gene: -; j_gene: TRBJ1-3; v_gene: TRBV6-1; abundance: -
CDR3aa: CASSLGLAGSYNEQFF; CDR3nt: TGTGCCAGCAGCTTAGGACTAGCGGGATCTTACAATGAGCAGTTCTTC; d_gene: TRBD2; j_gene: TRBJ2-1; v_gene: TRBV5-6; abundance: -
CDR3aa: CASGGMNTEAFF; CDR3nt: TGTGCCAGCGGGGGGATGAACACTGAAGCTTTCTTT; d_gene: -; j_gene: TRBJ1-1; v_gene: TRBV19; abundance: few